Listed here are 20 T cell receptor beta chains from one sample, sequenced in a study of cytomegalovirus exposure and HLA in healthy donors. The PCR was carried out with 60 Vbeta primers and 13 Jbeta primers. Clones were read by immunoSEQ multiplex PCR, and TCRdb kept only the in-frame ones, dropping some. The table includes some 180,000 clones, about 84% detected once. Sequencing was performed on PBMCs. The receptors were gathered from a woman aged 25 to 39 in good health and CMV-seropositive.

This chain connects TRBV19 to TRBJ1-1, with 7 positions matching TRBD1. Germline V gene lookup returns CDR1 LNHDA and CDR2 SQIVND (reference sequence). The ends lost 5 bases at V and 0 bases at J; junction bases unmatched: 6. This CDR3 spans 15 amino acids. DNA of the CDR3: TGTGCCAGTAGTTTCTTCAGGGGGATGAACACTGAAGCTTTCTTT. Encoded protein: CASSFFRGMNTEAFF.

The chain combines TRBV28 with TRBJ1-6; D is perhaps TRBD1 (5 bases). The V gene's germline CDR1 is MDHEN and CDR2 SYDVKM. Trimming cost V 6 bases and J 7 bases, with 13 bases left between them. This CDR3 has 14 amino acids. The CDR3, as DNA: TGTGCCAGCAGCTGGGCGGGGGGAAATTCACCCCTCCACTTT. Amino acid sequence: CASSWAGGNSPLHF. Full variable domain (rest looked up from reference TRBV28 and TRBJ1-6): DVKVTQSSRYLVKRTGEKVFLECVQDMDHENMFWYRQDPGLGLRLIYFSYDVKMKEKGDIPEGYSVSREKKERFSLILESASTNQTSMYLCASSWAGGNSPLHFGNGTRLTVT.

This clone has just a few counts. The chain carries TRBV28 and TRBJ2-1; possible D gene TRBD1, 6 bases. V gave up 8 bases and J gave up 9 bases, with 26 bases separating them. The CDR3 totals 16 residues. The germline V gene has CDR1 MDHEN and CDR2 SYDVKM. CDR3 protein: CASSSPGGRDRGEQFF. The CDR3 region has the DNA TGTGCCAGCTCCTCACCTGGGGGCCGAGACCGGGGTGAGCAGTTCTTC.

As DNA, the CDR3 is TGTGCCAGCAGTGAATTATGGACTAAGCAGTATTTT. It codes for CASSELWTKQYF. J is TRBJ2-3 and V is TRBV6-1; possible D gene TRBD2, 6 bases. CDR1 is MNHNS and CDR2 is SASEGT in the germline V gene. The CDR3 has 12 amino acids. V gave up 2 bases and J gave up 11 bases, with 11 bases separating them.

This clone was detected only once. The chain combines TRBV19 with TRBJ2-1; 8 bases map to TRBD2. Germline lookup yields CDR1 LNHDA and CDR2 SQIVND (reference sequence). The CDR3 spans 13 residues. V shed 8 bases, J shed 10 bases, and the junction held 10 bases outside the gene matches. Here the CDR3 DNA reads TGTGCCAGTGGCAGTAGCGGGATAAGGGAGCAGTTCTTC. Translated: CASGSSGIREQFF.

The V call is TRBV7-9, the J call TRBJ2-5; the match to TRBD2 covers 7 bases. The CDR3 runs 15 residues. In germline, CDR1 is SEHNR, CDR2 FQNEAQ (reference sequence). J gave up 4 bases and V 2 bases, and 7 bases lay outside the gene matches. As DNA, the CDR3 is TGTGCCAGCAGCTTATCAGTAGGGGAGGGAGAGACCCAGTACTTC. Its protein is CASSLSVGEGETQYF.

The gene calls are TRBV11-2 and TRBJ2-5; D remains ambiguous. Between the trimmed V and J ends, which lost 5 bases and 5 bases, there was a span of 9 bases. The CDR3 covers 12 residues. Germline assignment: CDR1 SGHAT and CDR2 FQNNGV. The CDR3: CASSEDSETQYF. CDR3 nucleotide sequence: TGTGCCAGCAGCGAAGATAGCGAGACCCAGTACTTC.

The chain's CDR3 is CAWSEDRGGGQPQHF. The CDR3 DNA is TGTGCCTGGAGTGAAGACAGGGGGGGCGGGCAGCCCCAGCATTTT. V usage is TRBV30 and J usage is TRBJ1-5; 9 nucleotides line up with TRBD1. This CDR3 comprises 15 residues. Looked up from germline, CDR1 is GTSNPN and CDR2 is SVGIG (reference sequence). The V segment lost 1 base and the J segment 7 bases; nucleotides outside the gene matches: 8.

V is TRBV30 and J is TRBJ1-2, with 8 bases fitting TRBD1. The V gene's germline CDR1 is GTSNPN and CDR2 SVGIG (reference sequence). CDR3 length: 17 amino acids. The J segment lost 5 bases and the V segment lost 1 base, leaving 15 bases of the junction unmatched. For the CDR3, the DNA is TGTGCCTGGAGTGGGGGGCCTATCCAGGGGGCTCTTTATGGCTACACCTTC. Its protein is CAWSGGPIQGALYGYTF.

V gene TRBV7-9 combines with J gene TRBJ2-7; TRBD2 matches at 9 bases. The CDR3 runs 16 residues. J was trimmed by 4 bases and V by 0 bases; bases with no gene match: 7. CDR1 SEHNR and CDR2 FQNEAQ come from the germline V gene (reference sequence). The CDR3 loop reads CASSLARDSGSYEQYF. CDR3 bases: TGTGCCAGCAGCTTAGCGCGGGATAGCGGGAGTTACGAGCAGTACTTC.

V gene TRBV7-8 combines with J gene TRBJ2-7; 8 bases align to TRBD1. Germline CDR1 and CDR2: SGHVS and FQNEAQ. The CDR3 extends over 15 amino acids. The V segment lost 0 bases and the J segment 5 bases; nucleotides outside the gene matches: 6. CDR3 residues: CASSLADREYDEQYF. The CDR3 DNA follows: TGTGCCAGCAGCTTAGCGGACAGGGAATACGACGAGCAGTACTTC.

This clone is a singleton in its sample. The rearrangement uses TRBV2 and TRBJ2-7; 12 bases fit TRBD2. The germline CDR1 and CDR2 sequences are SNHLY and FYNNEI. CDR3 length: 14 residues. J gave up 3 bases and V 7 bases, and 4 bases lay outside the gene matches. CDR3 sequence reads: CASKLAGGIYEQYF. The CDR3 DNA reads as TGTGCCAGCAAACTAGCGGGAGGCATCTACGAGCAGTACTTC.

This rearrangement joins TRBV5-1 to TRBJ2-1, with 7 bases aligning to TRBD2. Unmatched junction bases numbered 4, after V lost 4 bases and J lost 0 bases. The germline V gene has CDR1 SGHRS and CDR2 YFSETQ. The CDR3 runs 15 residues. CDR3 DNA sequence: TGCGCCAGCAGCCCACTAGCGACCTCCTACAATGAGCAGTTCTTC. This sequence encodes CASSPLATSYNEQFF. The full variable domain, with the rest looked up from reference TRBV5-1 and TRBJ2-1, is KAGVTQTPRYLIKTRGQQVTLSCSPISGHRSVSWYQQTPGQGLQFLFEYFSETQRNKGNFPGRFSGRQFSNSRSEMNVSTLELGDSALYLCASSPLATSYNEQFFGPGTRLTVL.

The gene calls are TRBV4-2 and TRBJ2-1; D perhaps matches TRBD1 (5 bases). The CDR3 spans 13 residues. V lost 2 bases to trimming and J lost 7 bases, with 9 bases between them. CDR1 and CDR2 from the germline V gene are LGHNA and YNFKEQ. This CDR3 is CASSQQAGNEQFF. In DNA form, the CDR3 reads TGTGCCAGCAGCCAACAAGCAGGGAATGAGCAGTTCTTC.

The chain links TRBV10-3 to TRBJ2-1; 9 positions match TRBD2. This CDR3 has 16 amino acids. With V trimmed by 0 bases and J by 9 bases, 9 bases remained unmatched. The germline gives CDR1 ENHRY, CDR2 SYGVKD. The CDR3 DNA reads as TGTGCCATCAGTGAGTCTGGCGGGGGGGTTCATGGTGAGCAGTTCTTC. This encodes CAISESGGGVHGEQFF.

The J gene is TRBJ2-2, the V gene TRBV7-8, with 8 nucleotides matching TRBD2. This CDR3 contains 16 residues. J gave up 1 base and V 1 base, and 2 bases lay outside the gene matches. Germline loops: CDR1 SGHVS, CDR2 FQNEAQ. The CDR3 protein is CASSLELAGNTGELFF. The CDR3 DNA is TGTGCCAGCAGCTTAGAGCTAGCGGGGAACACCGGGGAGCTGTTTTTT.

V usage is TRBV6-1 and J usage is TRBJ2-5; TRBD1 might be the D (5 bases). CDR3 size: 16 residues. Germline lookup yields CDR1 MNHNS and CDR2 SASEGT. V was clipped by 3 bases and J by 4 bases, with 18 bases between them. The CDR3 nucleotides are TGTGCCAGCAGTGACCCGACAGAGCCCGCCCCAGAGACCCAGTACTTC. Translating it yields CASSDPTEPAPETQYF.

The chain combines TRBV28 with TRBJ1-2; D might be TRBD1 (6 bases). Trimming stripped 6 bases from V and 3 bases from J, with 17 bases between. CDR3 length: 15 residues. Looked up from germline, CDR1 is MDHEN and CDR2 is SYDVKM. CDR3 amino acids: CASSPPQGADYGYTF. The CDR3 DNA sequence: TGTGCCAGCAGCCCCCCACAGGGCGCGGACTATGGCTACACCTTC.

The genes are TRBV6-5 and TRBJ2-2; D gene uncertain. CDR3 length: 15 amino acids. V shed 6 bases and J shed 0 bases, with 11 bases lying between them. CDR1 and CDR2 (germline): MNHEY, SVGAGI. Here the CDR3 reads CASSLFVSNTGELFF. As DNA, the CDR3 is TGTGCCAGCAGCCTTTTTGTTTCGAACACCGGGGAGCTGTTTTTT.

The chain combines TRBV11-2 with TRBJ2-1; D is perhaps TRBD1 (6 bases). The CDR3 spans 16 residues. The germline V gene has CDR1 SGHAT and CDR2 FQNNGV. V was cut by 4 bases and J by 4 bases, with 17 bases left in between. The DNA of the CDR3 is TGTGCCAGCAGCTCCCAGTTGGGGACACTATACAATGAGCAGTTCTTC. It yields the protein CASSSQLGTLYNEQFF.